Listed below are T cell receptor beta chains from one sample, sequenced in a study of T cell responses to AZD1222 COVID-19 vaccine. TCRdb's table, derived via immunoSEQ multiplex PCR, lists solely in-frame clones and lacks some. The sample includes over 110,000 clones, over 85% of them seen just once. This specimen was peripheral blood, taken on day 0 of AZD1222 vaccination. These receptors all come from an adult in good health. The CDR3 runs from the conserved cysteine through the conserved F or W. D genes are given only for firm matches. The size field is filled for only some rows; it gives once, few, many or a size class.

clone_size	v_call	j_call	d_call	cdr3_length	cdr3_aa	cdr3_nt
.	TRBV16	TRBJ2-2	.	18	CASSQSYGLRGNTGELFF	TGTGCCAGCAGCCAATCATATGGACTAAGGGGGAACACCGGGGAGCTGTTTTTT
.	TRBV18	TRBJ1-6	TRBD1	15	CASSPQGARNSPLHF	TGTGCCAGCTCACCACAGGGGGCGCGGAATTCACCCCTCCACTTT
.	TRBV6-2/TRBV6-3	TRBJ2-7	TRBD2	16	CASSYISGRPSYEQYF	TGTGCCAGCAGTTACATTAGCGGGAGGCCTTCCTACGAGCAGTACTTC
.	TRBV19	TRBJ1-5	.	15	CASSIRRFSNQPQHF	TGTGCCAGTAGTATTAGGCGGTTTTCCAATCAGCCCCAGCATTTT
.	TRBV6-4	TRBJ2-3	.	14	CASSEQDTTDTQYF	TGTGCCAGCAGTGAACAGGACACCACAGATACGCAGTATTTT
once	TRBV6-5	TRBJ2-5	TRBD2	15	CASYPMGGGQETQYF	TGTGCCAGCTACCCGATGGGCGGGGGCCAAGAGACCCAGTACTTC
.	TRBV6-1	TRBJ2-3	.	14	CASSESRSQDTQYF	TGTGCCAGCAGTGAATCACGCTCACAAGATACGCAGTATTTT
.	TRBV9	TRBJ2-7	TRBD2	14	CASSARGGPYEQYF	TGTGCCAGCAGCGCCCGCGGGGGACCCTACGAGCAGTACTTC
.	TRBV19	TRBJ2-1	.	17	CASSTRSGWSTENEQFF	TGTGCCAGTAGTACCAGGTCTGGGTGGAGTACGGAAAATGAGCAGTTCTTC
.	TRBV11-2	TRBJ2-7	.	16	CASSHPPGHRTHEQYF	TGTGCCAGCAGCCACCCGCCGGGACATAGAACTCACGAGCAGTACTTC
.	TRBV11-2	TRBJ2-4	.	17	CASSPIKLGGTQNIQYF	TGTGCCAGCAGCCCTATCAAACTAGGTGGGACCCAAAACATTCAGTACTTC
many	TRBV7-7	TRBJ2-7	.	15	CASSPLTSNSYEQYF	TGTGCTAGCAGCCCGCTGACTAGTAACTCCTACGAGCAGTACTTC
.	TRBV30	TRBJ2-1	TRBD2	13	CAWMLGLNNEQFF	TGTGCCTGGATGTTGGGACTAAACAATGAGCAGTTCTTC
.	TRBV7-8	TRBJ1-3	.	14	CASSWRGSGNTIYF	TGTGCCAGCAGCTGGCGAGGCTCAGGAAACACCATATATTTT
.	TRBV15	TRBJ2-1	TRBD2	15	CATSRRIAGGNEQFF	TGTGCCACCAGCAGAAGAATAGCGGGAGGCAATGAGCAGTTCTTC
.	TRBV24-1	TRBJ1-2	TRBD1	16	CATSDPRDRGNYGYTF	TGTGCCACCAGTGATCCCCGGGACAGGGGGAACTATGGCTACACCTTC
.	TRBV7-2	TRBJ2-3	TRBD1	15	CASSPKTGFTDTQYF	TGTGCCAGCAGCCCCAAGACAGGGTTCACAGATACGCAGTATTTT
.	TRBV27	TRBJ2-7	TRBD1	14	CASKGQVLSYEQYF	TGTGCCAGCAAGGGACAGGTTCTCTCCTACGAGCAGTACTTC
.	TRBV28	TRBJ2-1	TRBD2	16	CASSLFIRAGVEEQFF	TGTGCCAGCAGTTTATTTATACGAGCGGGAGTGGAGGAGCAGTTCTTC
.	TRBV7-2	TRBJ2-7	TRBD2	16	CASSWDSGTSALEQYF	TGTGCCAGCAGTTGGGACTCCGGGACTAGCGCACTAGAGCAGTACTTC
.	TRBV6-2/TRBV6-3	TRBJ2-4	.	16	CASSYHRELAKNIQYF	TGTGCCAGCAGTTACCACAGGGAGCTAGCCAAAAACATTCAGTACTTC
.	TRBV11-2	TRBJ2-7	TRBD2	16	CASSSESSGRPYEQYF	TGTGCCAGCAGCTCCGAATCTAGCGGGAGGCCTTACGAGCAGTACTTC
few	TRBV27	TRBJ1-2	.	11	CASSLRVGYTF	TGTGCCAGCAGTCTTCGGGTTGGCTACACCTTC
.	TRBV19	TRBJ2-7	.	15	CASSINGQSYYEQYF	TGTGCCAGTAGTATAAACGGGCAGAGTTACTACGAGCAGTACTTC
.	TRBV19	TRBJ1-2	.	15	CASITSGGAGYGYTF	TGTGCCAGTATCACCTCGGGAGGGGCGGGCTATGGCTACACCTTC
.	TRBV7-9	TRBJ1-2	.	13	CASSPDVKRGYTF	TGTGCCAGCAGCCCTGACGTGAAGAGAGGCTACACCTTC
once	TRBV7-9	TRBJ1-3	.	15	CASISISDSGNTIYF	TGTGCCAGCATCTCCATATCGGATAGCGGAAACACCATATATTTT
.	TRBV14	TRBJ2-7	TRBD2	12	CASSPGGYEQYF	TGTGCCAGCAGCCCGGGAGGTTACGAGCAGTACTTC
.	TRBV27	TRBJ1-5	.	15	CASSLSRQGNQPQHF	TGTGCCAGCAGTTTATCAAGGCAGGGCAATCAGCCCCAGCATTTT
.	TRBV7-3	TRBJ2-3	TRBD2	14	CASSLGTSVDTQYF	TGTGCCAGCAGCTTAGGAACTAGCGTGGATACGCAGTATTTT
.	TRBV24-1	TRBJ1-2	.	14	CATGAGPTSNGYTF	TGTGCCACCGGGGCAGGCCCCACGTCAAATGGCTACACCTTC
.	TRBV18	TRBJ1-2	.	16	CASSKRTATGTMGYTF	TGTGCCAGCTCGAAAAGAACGGCCACAGGGACGATGGGCTACACCTTC
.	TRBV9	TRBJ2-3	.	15	CASSVGVSTTDTQYF	TGTGCCAGCAGCGTAGGGGTCTCCACCACAGATACGCAGTATTTT
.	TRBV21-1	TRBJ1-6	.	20	CASSKGKDLSRGAVDSPLHF	TGTGCCAGCAGCAAAGGAAAAGACTTGAGTAGGGGGGCAGTAGATTCACCCCTCCACTTT
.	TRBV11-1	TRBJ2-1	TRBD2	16	CASSRTPGLASNEQFF	TGTGCCAGCAGCCGCACCCCGGGACTAGCAAGCAATGAGCAGTTCTTC
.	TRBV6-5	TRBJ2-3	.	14	CASSYSIVRDTQYF	TGTGCCAGCAGTTACTCGATTGTACGGGATACGCAGTATTTT
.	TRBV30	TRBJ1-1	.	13	CAWSIRGNTEAFF	TGTGCCTGGAGTATCCGGGGAAACACTGAAGCTTTCTTT
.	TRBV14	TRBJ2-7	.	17	CASSPYRLGRTAYEQYF	TGTGCCAGCAGCCCCTATCGACTAGGCCGCACTGCCTACGAGCAGTACTTC
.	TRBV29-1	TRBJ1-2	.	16	CSVGGAGFFGNYGYTF	TGCAGCGTCGGGGGAGCCGGTTTTTTTGGTAACTATGGCTACACCTTC
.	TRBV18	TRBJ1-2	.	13	CASSRGGEAGYTF	TGTGCCAGCTCACGAGGGGGAGAGGCGGGCTACACCTTC
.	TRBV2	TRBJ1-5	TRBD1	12	CASSEGDSFRHF	TGTGCCAGCAGTGAGGGGGACAGTTTTCGGCATTTT
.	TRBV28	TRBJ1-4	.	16	CASSLPLDGYNEKLFF	TGTGCCAGCAGCTTACCCCTGGACGGCTATAATGAAAAACTGTTTTTT
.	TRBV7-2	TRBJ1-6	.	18	CASSSGTPRSSYNSPLHF	TGTGCCAGCAGCTCCGGGACACCTAGGAGCTCCTATAATTCACCCCTCCACTTT
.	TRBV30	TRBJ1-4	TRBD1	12	CAWSVQGEKLFF	TGTGCCTGGAGTGTACAGGGGGAAAAACTGTTTTTT
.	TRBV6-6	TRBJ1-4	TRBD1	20	CASSAALRDRGLLTNEKLFF	TGTGCCAGCAGCGCCGCCCTTCGGGACAGGGGGTTGTTAACTAATGAAAAACTGTTTTTT
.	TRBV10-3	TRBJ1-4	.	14	CAISASAVSEKLFF	TGTGCCATCAGTGCCAGCGCCGTAAGTGAAAAACTGTTTTTT